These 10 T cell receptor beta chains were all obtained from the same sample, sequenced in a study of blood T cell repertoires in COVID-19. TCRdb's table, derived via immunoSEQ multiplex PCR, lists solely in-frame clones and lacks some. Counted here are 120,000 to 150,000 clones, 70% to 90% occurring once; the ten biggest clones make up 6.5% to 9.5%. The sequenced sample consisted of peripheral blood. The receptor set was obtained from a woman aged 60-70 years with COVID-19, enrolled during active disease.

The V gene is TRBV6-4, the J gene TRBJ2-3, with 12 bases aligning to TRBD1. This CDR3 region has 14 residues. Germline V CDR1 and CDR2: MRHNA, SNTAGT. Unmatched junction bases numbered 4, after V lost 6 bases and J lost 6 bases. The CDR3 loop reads CASRPGQGADTQYF. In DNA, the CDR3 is TGTGCCAGCAGGCCGGGACAGGGGGCTGATACGCAGTATTTT.

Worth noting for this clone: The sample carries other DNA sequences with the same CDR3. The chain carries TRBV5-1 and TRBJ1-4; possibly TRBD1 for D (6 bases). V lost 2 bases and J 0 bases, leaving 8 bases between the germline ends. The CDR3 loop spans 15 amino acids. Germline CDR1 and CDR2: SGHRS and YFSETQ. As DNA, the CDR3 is TGCGCCAGCAGCTTACAGGGAGCAACTAATGAAAAACTGTTTTTT. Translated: CASSLQGATNEKLFF. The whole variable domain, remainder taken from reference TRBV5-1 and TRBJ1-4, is KAGVTQTPRYLIKTRGQQVTLSCSPISGHRSVSWYQQTPGQGLQFLFEYFSETQRNKGNFPGRFSGRQFSNSRSEMNVSTLELGDSALYLCASSLQGATNEKLFFGSGTQLSVL.

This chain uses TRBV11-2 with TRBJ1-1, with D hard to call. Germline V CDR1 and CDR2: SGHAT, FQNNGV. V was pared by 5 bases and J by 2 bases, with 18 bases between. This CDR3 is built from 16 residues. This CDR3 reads CASSRTLVASNTEAFF. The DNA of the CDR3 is TGTGCCAGCAGCCGAACCCTAGTGGCAAGCAACACTGAAGCTTTCTTT.

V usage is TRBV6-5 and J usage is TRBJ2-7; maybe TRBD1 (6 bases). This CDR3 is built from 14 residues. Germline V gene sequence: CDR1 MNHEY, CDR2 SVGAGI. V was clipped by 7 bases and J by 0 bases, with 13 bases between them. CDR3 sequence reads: CASNRVGSSYEQYF. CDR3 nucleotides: TGTGCCAGCAACAGGGTAGGGAGCTCCTACGAGCAGTACTTC.

CDR3 DNA sequence: TGTGCCAGCAGTCCGCGGGGAGACACTGAAGCTTTCTTT. Translated: CASSPRGDTEAFF. The rearrangement joins TRBV6-2 or TRBV6-3 to TRBJ1-1; D is ambiguous. The CDR3 loop spans 13 amino acids. The germline CDR1 and CDR2 sequences are MNHEY and SVGEGT. V gave up 5 bases and J gave up 3 bases, with 10 bases separating them.

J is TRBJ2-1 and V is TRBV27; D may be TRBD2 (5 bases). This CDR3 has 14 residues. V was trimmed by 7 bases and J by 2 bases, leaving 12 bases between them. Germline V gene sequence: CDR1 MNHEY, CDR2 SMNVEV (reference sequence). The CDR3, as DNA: TGTGCCAGCAATGCAGCGGTCGCCTACAATGAGCAGTTCTTC. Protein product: CASNAAVAYNEQFF.

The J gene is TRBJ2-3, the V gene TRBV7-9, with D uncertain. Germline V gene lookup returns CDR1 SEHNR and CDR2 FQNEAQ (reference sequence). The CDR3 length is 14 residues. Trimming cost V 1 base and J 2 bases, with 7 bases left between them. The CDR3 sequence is CASSLDSHTDTQYF. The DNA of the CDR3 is TGTGCCAGCAGCTTAGACAGTCACACAGATACGCAGTATTTT.

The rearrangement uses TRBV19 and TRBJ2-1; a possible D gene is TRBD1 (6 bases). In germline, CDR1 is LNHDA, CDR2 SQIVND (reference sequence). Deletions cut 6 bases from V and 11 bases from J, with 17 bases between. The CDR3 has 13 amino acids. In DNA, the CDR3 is TGTGCCAGTAGCCCCGGGACACCTTACAAGCAGTTCTTC. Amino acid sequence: CASSPGTPYKQFF.

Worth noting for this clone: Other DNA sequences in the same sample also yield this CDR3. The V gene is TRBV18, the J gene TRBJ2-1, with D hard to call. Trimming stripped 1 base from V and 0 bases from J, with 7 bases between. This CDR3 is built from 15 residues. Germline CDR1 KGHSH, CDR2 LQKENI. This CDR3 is CASSPRQDSYNEQFF. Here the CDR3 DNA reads TGTGCCAGCTCACCACGGCAGGACTCCTACAATGAGCAGTTCTTC.

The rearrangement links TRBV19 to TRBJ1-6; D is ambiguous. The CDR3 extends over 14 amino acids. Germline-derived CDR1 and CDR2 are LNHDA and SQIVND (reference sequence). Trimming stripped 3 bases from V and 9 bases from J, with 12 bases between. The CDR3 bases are TGTGCCAGTAGTATTAATGGGCTGAGTTCACCCCTCCACTTT. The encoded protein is CASSINGLSSPLHF.